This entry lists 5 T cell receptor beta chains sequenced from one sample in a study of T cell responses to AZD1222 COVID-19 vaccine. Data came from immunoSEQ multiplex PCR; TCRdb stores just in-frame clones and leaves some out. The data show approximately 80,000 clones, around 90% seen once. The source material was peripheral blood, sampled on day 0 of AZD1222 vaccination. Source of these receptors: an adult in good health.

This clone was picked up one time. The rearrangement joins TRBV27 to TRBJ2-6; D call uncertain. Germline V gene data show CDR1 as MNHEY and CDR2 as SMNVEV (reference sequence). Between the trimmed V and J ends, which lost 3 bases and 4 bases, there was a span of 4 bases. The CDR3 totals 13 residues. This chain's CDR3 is CASSLFGANVLTF. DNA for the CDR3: TGTGCCAGCAGTTTGTTCGGGGCCAACGTCCTGACTTTC.

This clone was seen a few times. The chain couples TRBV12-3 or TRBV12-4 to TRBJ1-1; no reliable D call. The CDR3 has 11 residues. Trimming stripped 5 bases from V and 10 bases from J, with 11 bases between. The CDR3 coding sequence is TGTGCCAGCAGTCCGTCATCGGTAGCTTTCTTT. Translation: CASSPSSVAFF.

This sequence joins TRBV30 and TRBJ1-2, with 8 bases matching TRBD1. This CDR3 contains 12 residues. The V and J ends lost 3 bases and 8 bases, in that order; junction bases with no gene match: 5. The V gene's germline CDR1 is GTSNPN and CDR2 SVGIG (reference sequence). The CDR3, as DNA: TGTGCCTGGAGAGACGACAGGGGCGGCTACACCTTC. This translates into CAWRDDRGGYTF.

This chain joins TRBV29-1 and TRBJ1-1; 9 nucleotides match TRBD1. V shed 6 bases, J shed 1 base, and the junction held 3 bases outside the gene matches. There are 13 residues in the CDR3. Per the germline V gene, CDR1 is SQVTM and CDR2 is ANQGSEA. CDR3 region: CSVAGQGNTEAFF. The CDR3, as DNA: TGCAGCGTCGCGGGACAGGGGAACACTGAAGCTTTCTTT.

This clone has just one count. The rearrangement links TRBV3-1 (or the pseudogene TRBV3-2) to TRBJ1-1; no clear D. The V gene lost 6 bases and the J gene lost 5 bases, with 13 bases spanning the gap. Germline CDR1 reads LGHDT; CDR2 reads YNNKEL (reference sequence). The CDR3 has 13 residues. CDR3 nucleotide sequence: TGTGCCAGCAGTACCGTATCCGGGACTGAAGCTTTCTTT. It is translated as CASSTVSGTEAFF.